This T cell receptor (beta chain) was found in a study of T cells after yellow fever vaccination. Study outcomes and limitations: CD4 and CD8 compartments shared a small share of clonotypes.

This clonotype came up many times. What it recognizes is unknown. V dropped 7 bases and J dropped 11 bases, with 24 bases sitting between them. The length of the CDR3 is 15 residues. TCRdb reanalysed the 5' RACE reads using MiXCR and keeps one entry per CDR3 protein. Of hundreds of thousands of distinct CDR3 sequences listed, about 3.5% are singletons. Material: PBMCs, obtained on the day of the yellow fever booster vaccination. The sequence came from a man aged 18 to 29 who received the YFV17D yellow fever vaccine. This sequence joins TRBV12-3 or TRBV12-4 and TRBJ2-1, with TRBD2 as a possible D gene (6 bases). The CDR3 loop is CASKDRDWTHEKQFF. The CDR3 DNA sequence: TGTGCCAGCAAGGACCGGGACTGGACGCACGAGAAGCAGTTCTTC.